This TCR beta chain was sequenced during a study of cytomegalovirus exposure and HLA in healthy donors. This clone was seen a single time. This CDR3 is 17 amino acids long. Germline CDR1 is MNHNS and CDR2 is SASEGT. Trimming cost V 4 bases and J 3 bases; bases outside gene matches: 11. In the PCR, 60 Vbeta and 13 Jbeta primers were used. Here immunoSEQ multiplex PCR was the method, and the copy in TCRdb shows in-frame clones only, minus some. The data show approximately 89,000 clones, around 77% seen once. The chain couples TRBV6-1 to TRBJ2-3, with 9 bases lining up with TRBD1. The sequenced material came from PBMCs. The receptor's source is a man aged 30 to 45 in good health and CMV-seronegative. Here the CDR3 DNA reads TGTGCCAGCAGTGGGGCCCCGGGACAGGGAGGTACAGATACGCAGTATTTT. Protein: CASSGAPGQGGTDTQYF.